A selection of T cell receptor beta chains follows, all from one sample in a study of control samples from healthy donors and cancer patients. This table comes from immunoSEQ multiplex PCR, and its TCRdb copy is limited to in-frame clones, with some not included. The repertoire holds roughly 130,000 clones, with approximately 90% as singletons. The sequenced sample was blood. Receptors originate from a man between 18 and 29 years old in good health. CDR3s include the opening cysteine and the closing phenylalanine or tryptophan. The order of the fields is clone size, D gene, J gene, V gene, CDR3 protein, CDR3 DNA. A D gene is named only where the DNA matches it firmly. The size field is filled for only some rows; it gives once, few, many or a size class.

- - TRBJ1-1 TRBV27 CASSSGGGGTEAFF TGTGCCAGCAGTTCGGGGGGGGGTGGCACTGAAGCTTTCTTT
- - TRBJ1-1 TRBV3-1/TRBV3-2 CASRLSDTEAFF TGTGCCAGCAGGCTCAGTGACACTGAAGCTTTCTTT
- TRBD1 TRBJ2-7 TRBV7-9 CASSLGTGTGTLSSYEQYF TGTGCCAGCAGCTTAGGTACCGGGACAGGGACGTTGTCCTCCTACGAGCAGTACTTC
- TRBD1 TRBJ1-5 TRBV15 CATSSSRDSYQPQHF TGTGCCACCAGCAGCAGCCGGGACAGCTATCAGCCCCAGCATTTT
- TRBD2 TRBJ2-3 TRBV9 CASSDSGAADTQYF TGTGCCAGCAGCGATAGCGGGGCCGCAGATACGCAGTATTTT
once - TRBJ1-2 TRBV6-5 CASSYGRGYRYGYTF TGTGCCAGCAGTTACGGACGGGGTTACCGCTATGGCTACACCTTC
few TRBD1 TRBJ2-7 TRBV27 CASSPRDRVSYEQYF TGTGCCAGCAGTCCGCGGGACAGGGTAAGCTACGAGCAGTACTTC
- - TRBJ2-7 TRBV11-2 CASSLWYEQYF TGTGCCAGCAGCTTGTGGTACGAGCAGTACTTC
- TRBD1 TRBJ1-5 TRBV4-1 CASSQLAGTGGGQPQHF TGCGCCAGCAGCCAACTCGCCGGGACAGGGGGCGGTCAGCCCCAGCATTTT
- - TRBJ2-1 TRBV5-4 CASSLYFEQFF TGTGCCAGCAGCTTGTATTTTGAGCAGTTCTTC
few TRBD1 TRBJ2-7 TRBV5-1 CASSVTGVEQYF TGCGCCAGCAGTGTAACAGGGGTCGAGCAGTACTTC
- - TRBJ1-5 TRBV7-9 CASSSTGIQHF TGTGCCAGCAGCTCCACAGGGATCCAGCATTTT
- - TRBJ2-1 TRBV6-4 CASSEEASSYNEQFF TGTGCCAGCAGTGAAGAAGCGAGCTCCTACAATGAGCAGTTCTTC
- - TRBJ1-1 TRBV4-1 CASSQDRGRVKTEAFF TGCGCCAGCAGCCAAGATCGGGGCAGGGTTAAAACTGAAGCTTTCTTT
- - TRBJ2-1 TRBV5-6 CASSLGVFTGSSYNEQFF TGTGCCAGCAGCTTGGGCGTTTTTACAGGGAGCTCCTACAATGAGCAGTTCTTC
- TRBD1 TRBJ1-3 TRBV10-3 CAISPTGGQAGNTIYF TGTGCCATCAGTCCCACAGGGGGTCAGGCTGGAAACACCATATATTTT
- - TRBJ1-2 TRBV30 CAWSTGLTGSYTF TGTGCCTGGAGCACTGGGTTAACAGGGAGCTACACCTTC
- TRBD1 TRBJ2-7 TRBV6-4 CASSTFRDRGRWEQYF TGTGCCAGCAGTACCTTTAGGGACAGGGGGCGGTGGGAGCAGTACTTC
- - TRBJ1-1 TRBV5-1 CASSSSYRDASTEAFF TGCGCCAGCAGCTCCTCTTACAGGGACGCAAGCACTGAAGCTTTCTTT
- TRBD1 TRBJ2-1 TRBV4-2 CASSQVGDSSYNEQFF TGTGCCAGCAGCCAAGTGGGGGACAGCTCCTACAATGAGCAGTTCTTC
- - TRBJ1-1 TRBV6-1 CASSEYGGNTEAFF TGTGCCAGCAGTGAATATGGGGGGAACACTGAAGCTTTCTTT
- TRBD1 TRBJ1-2 TRBV29-1 CSVHGQVDYGYTF TGCAGCGTCCACGGACAGGTCGACTATGGCTACACCTTC
- - TRBJ1-2 TRBV27 CASRRTLLTYGYTF TGTGCCAGCAGGCGAACTCTCCTGACCTATGGCTACACCTTC
- TRBD2 TRBJ2-1 TRBV18 CASSPRPSGAYNEQFF TGTGCCAGCTCACCTCGGCCTAGCGGGGCGTACAATGAGCAGTTCTTC
- - TRBJ1-5 TRBV11-3 CASSFHYSYSNQPQHF TGTGCCAGCAGCTTCCACTACAGTTATAGCAATCAGCCCCAGCATTTT
- - TRBJ2-7 TRBV5-1 CASSLDTGGSYEQYF TGCGCCAGCAGCTTAGACACCGGTGGGTCCTACGAGCAGTACTTC
- - TRBJ1-2 TRBV11-2 CASSFGGAYGYTF TGTGCCAGCAGCTTCGGCGGGGCATATGGCTACACCTTC
- TRBD2 TRBJ2-5 TRBV30 CAWTLAGETQYF TGTGCCTGGACACTAGCGGGGGAGACCCAGTACTTC
- - TRBJ1-3 TRBV5-1 CASARGLGNTIYF TGCGCCAGCGCCCGAGGGCTGGGAAACACCATATATTTT
- - TRBJ2-5 TRBV27 CASSLGPAQETQYF TGTGCCAGCAGTTTGGGCCCGGCACAAGAGACCCAGTACTTC
- TRBD2 TRBJ2-3 TRBV10-3 CAISEGTSGGDTQYF TGTGCCATCAGTGAGGGGACTAGCGGGGGAGATACGCAGTATTTT
- - TRBJ1-4 TRBV7-9 CASSPKGGEKLFF TGTGCCAGCAGTCCCAAAGGGGGTGAAAAACTGTTTTTT
once TRBD2 TRBJ2-3 TRBV12-5 CASGLVLVTSGGTQYF TGTGCTAGTGGTTTGGTACTGGTTACTAGCGGGGGTACGCAGTATTTT
once TRBD2 TRBJ2-1 TRBV6-2/TRBV6-3 CASSETSGDYNEQFF TGTGCCAGCAGCGAGACTAGCGGAGACTACAATGAGCAGTTCTTC
- - TRBJ2-7 TRBV19 CASSMGGKVYEQYF TGTGCCAGTAGTATGGGCGGCAAAGTCTACGAGCAGTACTTC
- - TRBJ1-5 TRBV5-1 CASSLWGPGQPQHF TGCGCCAGCAGCTTGTGGGGGCCTGGTCAGCCCCAGCATTTT
- - TRBJ1-3 TRBV10-3 CATAAVKTNSGNTIYF TGTGCCACCGCGGCGGTAAAGACCAACTCTGGAAACACCATATATTTT
- - TRBJ2-2 TRBV6-1 CASSEFRVTGELFF TGTGCCAGCAGTGAATTCAGGGTTACCGGGGAGCTGTTTTTT
- TRBD2 TRBJ2-3 TRBV19 CASSKRGLTDTQYF TGTGCCAGTAGTAAGCGGGGGCTCACAGATACGCAGTATTTT
- - TRBJ2-7 TRBV6-5 CASRALPEQGYEQYF TGTGCCAGCAGGGCATTACCGGAACAGGGTTACGAGCAGTACTTC
once - TRBJ2-1 TRBV9 CASSVAGGINNEQFF TGTGCCAGCAGCGTAGCTGGAGGAATAAACAATGAGCAGTTCTTC
once - TRBJ1-1 TRBV7-3 CASSLSLVENTEAFF TGTGCCAGCAGCTTAAGTTTGGTAGAGAACACTGAAGCTTTCTTT
- - TRBJ1-2 TRBV9 CASSVMARGPVEGYTF TGTGCCAGCAGCGTAATGGCCCGGGGCCCAGTCGAGGGCTACACCTTC
- TRBD1 TRBJ1-2 TRBV5-4 CASSAGQGHYGYTF TGTGCCAGCAGCGCGGGACAGGGACACTATGGCTACACCTTC
- - TRBJ1-2 TRBV4-1 CASSQDPQELHNYGYTF TGCGCCAGCAGCCAAGATCCCCAGGAACTTCATAACTATGGCTACACCTTC
once - TRBJ1-6 TRBV30 CAWSHSVFYNSPLHF TGTGCCTGGAGTCACAGCGTCTTCTATAATTCACCCCTCCACTTT
- - TRBJ2-7 TRBV25-1 CASSGDSYEQYF TGTGCCAGCAGTGGGGATTCCTACGAGCAGTACTTC
- - TRBJ2-2 TRBV5-1 CASSLQQGSTGELFF TGCGCCAGCAGCTTGCAACAGGGAAGCACCGGGGAGCTGTTTTTT